A selection of T cell receptor beta chains follows, all from one sample in a study of T cells after yellow fever vaccination. A single record per CDR3 protein comes from TCRdb applying MiXCR to the 5' RACE reads. The repertoire holds about 120,000 distinct CDR3 sequences, with 5.5% to 8% as singletons. Sequenced here: CD4+ T cells sorted from PBMCs, sampled 35 to 50 days after the first yellow fever vaccination. These TCRs come from a man aged 18 to 29 who received the YFV17D yellow fever vaccine. The CDR3 runs from the conserved cysteine through the conserved F or W. The D gene is left open where the match is weak. Only part of the rows carry a size: once, few, many, or a class if the clone is expanded.

cdr3_aa	cdr3_nt	j_call	v_call	d_call	clone_size
CASSLGLQGYEQYF	TGTGCCAGCAGCCTGGGCCTACAGGGCTACGAGCAGTACTTC	TRBJ2-7	TRBV5-4	NA	many
CASSTGGHQPQHF	TGTGCCAGCAGCACGGGGGGGCATCAGCCCCAGCATTTT	TRBJ1-5	TRBV7-2	NA	few
CASSSRQGGNYGYTF	TGCGCCAGCAGCTCTCGACAGGGCGGGAACTATGGCTACACCTTC	TRBJ1-2	TRBV5-1	TRBD1	NA
CSVSRGETQYF	TGCAGCGTGTCCCGAGGGGAGACCCAGTACTTC	TRBJ2-5	TRBV29-1	NA	many
CSVETTGELFF	TGCAGCGTTGAAACCACCGGGGAGCTGTTTTTT	TRBJ2-2	TRBV29-1	NA	NA
CASSSTVTGDQPQHF	TGTGCCAGCAGCTCAACAGTTACAGGGGATCAGCCCCAGCATTTT	TRBJ1-5	TRBV7-6	TRBD1	many
CSVKSSYNEQFF	TGCAGCGTCAAAAGCTCCTACAATGAGCAGTTCTTC	TRBJ2-1	TRBV29-1	NA	many
CASSFPQDEQFF	TGTGCCAGCAGCTTTCCGCAGGATGAGCAGTTCTTC	TRBJ2-1	TRBV7-3	NA	many
CASSLGWDTGELFF	TGTGCCAGCAGCTTAGGTTGGGACACCGGGGAGCTGTTTTTT	TRBJ2-2	TRBV7-2	NA	many
CASSSGGPLGTGELFF	TGTGCCAGCAGCTCTGGCGGCCCCCTAGGCACCGGGGAGCTGTTTTTT	TRBJ2-2	TRBV7-6	NA	many
CASSFGTRTDTQYF	TGTGCCAGCAGCTTCGGGACTCGCACAGATACGCAGTATTTT	TRBJ2-3	TRBV5-6	NA	many
CASSPRTVAYEQYF	TGTGCCAGCAGCCCCCGGACGGTAGCCTACGAGCAGTACTTC	TRBJ2-7	TRBV7-2	NA	many
CASSLNGYYGYTF	TGCGCCAGCAGCTTGAACGGTTACTATGGCTACACCTTC	TRBJ1-2	TRBV5-1	NA	many
CASSIQGAYGYTF	TGTGCCAGCAGCATACAGGGGGCTTATGGCTACACCTTC	TRBJ1-2	TRBV9	TRBD1	few
CASSPWGQNTEAFF	TGTGCCAGCAGTCCGTGGGGCCAGAACACTGAAGCTTTCTTT	TRBJ1-1	TRBV11-2	NA	many
CASSLGPSGTEAFF	TGCGCCAGCAGCTTGGGGCCGTCCGGTACTGAAGCTTTCTTT	TRBJ1-1	TRBV5-1	NA	many
CASSLGKDTQYF	TGTGCCAGCAGCTTAGGGAAGGATACGCAGTATTTT	TRBJ2-3	TRBV5-1	NA	many
CASSYSMQLPSGNTIYF	TGTGCCAGCAGTTACTCGATGCAGTTACCCTCTGGAAACACCATATATTTT	TRBJ1-3	TRBV6-5	NA	many
CSARTVTMNTEAFF	TGCAGTGCAAGGACAGTCACTATGAACACTGAAGCTTTCTTT	TRBJ1-1	TRBV20-1	NA	many
CSVESGAGGGEAFF	TGCAGCGTTGAATCAGGTGCAGGGGGGGGTGAAGCTTTCTTT	TRBJ1-1	TRBV29-1	TRBD1	many
CASSPGHSYEQYF	TGTGCCAGCAGCCCGGGACACTCCTACGAGCAGTACTTC	TRBJ2-7	TRBV11-3	NA	NA
CASSSPGATYEQYF	TGTGCCAGCAGCTCTCCCGGGGCCACCTACGAGCAGTACTTC	TRBJ2-7	TRBV3-1	NA	many
CASSLVSSPRNTEAFF	TGCGCCAGCAGCTTGGTTTCTTCTCCCCGGAACACTGAAGCTTTCTTT	TRBJ1-1	TRBV5-1	NA	many
CASSLANKSNYGYTF	TGTGCCAGCAGTTTAGCGAACAAATCTAACTATGGCTACACCTTC	TRBJ1-2	TRBV12-3/TRBV12-4	NA	NA
CASSQPNEKLFF	TGTGCCAGCAGCCAGCCTAATGAAAAACTGTTTTTT	TRBJ1-4	TRBV7-2	NA	many
CATSGPGSANEQFF	TGTGCCACCAGTGGGCCGGGGTCCGCCAATGAGCAGTTCTTC	TRBJ2-1	TRBV24-1	NA	many
CASSRLGGGDQPQHF	TGTGCCAGCAGCCGCCTTGGGGGAGGGGATCAGCCCCAGCATTTT	TRBJ1-5	TRBV7-9	NA	NA